This is a list of T cell receptor beta chains from one sample in a study of OX40 agonist ivuxolimab in advanced cancers. The repertoire was sequenced with immunoSEQ multiplex PCR; TCRdb's copy has only in-frame clones and lacks some. The sample carries about 50,000 clones, approximately 80% recorded once. The specimen was CD4+ or CD8+ T cells sorted from blood, collected in a trial of the OX40 agonist ivuxolimab. The receptor set was obtained from an adult with an advanced solid tumor such as melanoma, head and neck, liver or kidney cancer. The CDR3 runs from the conserved cysteine through the conserved F or W. The D gene is left open where the match is weak. The size field is filled for only some rows; it gives once, few, many or a size class.

cdr3_length d_call clone_size j_call v_call cdr3_aa cdr3_nt
12 - - TRBJ1-2 TRBV7-8 CASSLVVGPVTF TGTGCCAGCAGCTTAGTTGTGGGGCCGGTAACCTTC
13 TRBD1 - TRBJ2-1 TRBV29-1 CSVRGQGWNEQFF TGCAGCGTTCGGGGACAGGGCTGGAATGAGCAGTTCTTC
12 - - TRBJ2-7 TRBV6-1 CASSEHGREQYF TGTGCCAGCAGTGAGCACGGTCGAGAGCAGTACTTC
15 TRBD1 - TRBJ2-3 TRBV5-1 CASEQGAKGGDTQYF TGCGCCAGTGAACAGGGGGCTAAAGGGGGTGATACGCAGTATTTT
13 TRBD1 once TRBJ1-1 TRBV18 CASSRDRETEAFF TGTGCCAGCTCACGGGACAGGGAGACTGAAGCTTTCTTT
14 TRBD2 - TRBJ2-5 TRBV4-2 CASSQKREMETQYF TGTGCCAGCAGCCAAAAGCGGGAGATGGAGACCCAGTACTTC
15 TRBD2 - TRBJ2-7 TRBV11-2 CASSLRTSGAYEQYF TGTGCCAGCAGCCTCAGGACTAGCGGGGCCTACGAGCAGTACTTC
16 - - TRBJ1-5 TRBV5-1 CASSLEVGPLRSAQHF TGCGCCAGCAGCTTGGAGGTTGGGCCGTTACGTAGCGCCCAGCATTTT
16 TRBD2 - TRBJ2-1 TRBV28 CASSLEGLVIYNEQFF TGTGCCAGCAGTTTAGAGGGACTAGTCATATACAATGAGCAGTTCTTC
12 - - TRBJ2-1 TRBV28 CASSTLGNEQFF TGTGCCAGCAGTACCTTGGGGAATGAGCAGTTCTTC
16 - - TRBJ1-4 TRBV4-1 CASSFKGSGANEKLFF TGCGCCAGCAGCTTCAAAGGCAGCGGGGCTAATGAAAAACTGTTTTTT
16 - - TRBJ2-2 TRBV9 CASSVSPHSDTGELFF TGTGCCAGCAGCGTATCGCCACATTCGGACACCGGGGAGCTGTTTTTT
15 - - TRBJ1-6 TRBV6-5 CASRGSGEMSSPLHF TGTGCCAGCAGGGGATCAGGGGAAATGAGTTCACCCCTCCACTTT
15 - few TRBJ1-3 TRBV7-6 CASSLTGSSGNTIYF TGTGCCAGCAGCTTAACGGGGTCATCCGGAAACACCATATATTTT
15 - - TRBJ1-1 TRBV5-4 CASSTQGWSDTEAFF TGTGCCAGCAGCACACAGGGTTGGAGCGACACTGAAGCTTTCTTT
16 TRBD1 once TRBJ1-1 TRBV11-2 CASSPRTGALNTEAFF TGTGCCAGCAGCCCCAGGACAGGGGCCCTTAACACTGAAGCTTTCTTT
15 - - TRBJ2-5 TRBV5-1 CASAMTAWRRETQYF TGCGCCAGCGCGATGACTGCCTGGCGGCGAGAGACCCAGTACTTC
16 - - TRBJ2-3 TRBV30 CAWSVGGGTSTDTQYF TGTGCCTGGAGTGTAGGTGGCGGGACAAGCACAGATACGCAGTATTTT
15 - - TRBJ2-7 TRBV4-2 CASSQDLALGDEQYF TGTGCCAGCAGCCAAGACCTGGCGCTAGGGGACGAGCAGTACTTC
14 - few TRBJ1-5 TRBV28 CASSPGGGYQPQHF TGTGCCAGCAGTCCCGGAGGGGGATATCAGCCCCAGCATTTT
15 TRBD2 - TRBJ2-1 TRBV27 CASTALAGGTNEQFF TGTGCCAGCACCGCACTAGCGGGAGGCACCAATGAGCAGTTCTTC
14 - - TRBJ2-5 TRBV5-5 CASSLAQDWETQYF TGTGCCAGCAGCTTGGCACAGGATTGGGAGACCCAGTACTTC
13 - - TRBJ1-6 TRBV2 CASRRDTGSPLHF TGTGCCAGCAGGCGGGACACCGGTTCTCCCCTCCACTTT
17 TRBD2 few TRBJ2-5 TRBV9 CASSVTSRRTSEETQYF TGTGCCAGCAGCGTAACGTCTCGGCGGACTAGCGAAGAGACCCAGTACTTC
15 - - TRBJ2-3 TRBV4-3 CASSRGLGRADTQYF TGCGCCAGCAGCCGCGGACTTGGACGGGCAGATACGCAGTATTTT
15 - - TRBJ1-3 TRBV4-3 CASSQDPPSGNTIYF TGCGCCAGCAGCCAAGATCCCCCATCTGGAAACACCATATATTTT
14 - - TRBJ2-1 TRBV28 CASSLPPDYNEQFF TGTGCCAGCAGTTTACCCCCCGATTACAATGAGCAGTTCTTC
12 - once TRBJ2-7 TRBV19 CASSSRAYEQYF TGTGCCAGTAGCTCTCGAGCCTACGAGCAGTACTTC
16 TRBD2 - TRBJ2-1 TRBV5-1 CASRGSAGVSYNEQFF TGCGCCAGCAGGGGGTCGGCGGGAGTCTCCTACAATGAGCAGTTCTTC
13 - - TRBJ1-5 TRBV6-6 CASRLDSNQPQHF TGTGCCAGCAGATTGGACAGCAATCAGCCCCAGCATTTT
16 TRBD1 - TRBJ2-2 TRBV18 CASSPGQGDYTGELFF TGTGCCAGCTCACCGGGACAGGGGGATTATACCGGGGAGCTGTTTTTT
15 TRBD1 - TRBJ2-5 TRBV18 CASSPGTGALETQYF TGTGCCAGCTCACCAGGGACAGGGGCCTTGGAGACCCAGTACTTC
15 - few TRBJ1-6 TRBV9 CASSVASAESSPLHF TGTGCCAGCAGCGTAGCTTCCGCGGAGAGCTCACCCCTCCACTTT
15 - - TRBJ1-4 TRBV5-5 CASRPSGVGFEKLFF TGTGCCAGCAGGCCTAGCGGGGTGGGGTTCGAAAAACTGTTTTTT
18 TRBD2 - TRBJ2-4 TRBV11-3 CASSRTTSGGAPKNIQYF TGTGCCAGCAGCCGAACTACTAGCGGGGGGGCACCCAAAAACATTCAGTACTTC
11 - - TRBJ1-3 TRBV5-1 CASSIGDTIYF TGCGCCAGCTCGATAGGCGACACCATATATTTT
14 - - TRBJ2-7 TRBV6-6 CASSYSGGLEEQYF TGTGCCAGCAGTTACTCGGGGGGGCTTGAAGAGCAGTACTTC
16 TRBD1 - TRBJ2-2 TRBV2 CASSERGGTNTGELFF TGTGCCAGCAGTGAGAGAGGGGGCACTAACACCGGGGAGCTGTTTTTT
14 TRBD1 few TRBJ2-7 TRBV2 CASSWGQGAYEQYF TGTGCCAGCAGTTGGGGACAGGGAGCCTACGAGCAGTACTTC
17 - - TRBJ1-3 TRBV7-2 CASSLAQGGLSGNTIYF TGTGCCAGCAGCTTAGCCCAGGGAGGTTTGTCTGGAAACACCATATATTTT
16 - - TRBJ1-3 TRBV4-3 CASSQDVFGAGNTIYF TGCGCCAGCAGCCAAGACGTGTTCGGGGCGGGAAACACCATATATTTT
15 TRBD1 - TRBJ1-4 TRBV15 CATSRDGGDRAKLFF TGTGCCACCAGCAGAGATGGGGGCGACAGGGCAAAACTGTTTTTT
13 - - TRBJ1-5 TRBV6-6 CASSYSIGQPQHF TGTGCCAGCAGTTACTCCATTGGTCAGCCCCAGCATTTT
14 - - TRBJ1-1 TRBV6-5 CASSYSGRGGEAFF TGTGCCAGCAGTTACTCGGGCAGGGGAGGTGAAGCTTTCTTT
15 - - TRBJ1-2 TRBV29-1 CSVARLSRGGYGYTF TGCAGCGTTGCCCGTCTTTCCAGGGGAGGCTATGGCTACACCTTC
13 TRBD1 - TRBJ1-1 TRBV6-5 CASITRTGREAFF TGTGCCAGCATAACACGGACAGGCCGTGAAGCTTTCTTT
17 - - TRBJ2-2 TRBV4-3 CASSQDPAGPRTGELFF TGCGCCAGCAGCCAAGACCCTGCAGGGCCGAGGACCGGGGAGCTGTTTTTT
16 TRBD2 - TRBJ2-2 TRBV2 CASSLRGTSVAGELFF TGTGCCAGCAGCTTAAGAGGGACTAGCGTGGCCGGGGAGCTGTTTTTT
14 - - TRBJ2-5 TRBV6-1 CASSSQGQGETQYF TGTGCCAGCAGCTCCCAAGGGCAGGGCGAGACCCAGTACTTC
12 TRBD1 - TRBJ2-7 TRBV6-6 CAAGTGSYEQYF TGTGCCGCGGGGACAGGGTCGTACGAGCAGTACTTC
17 TRBD2 - TRBJ2-5 TRBV5-6 CASSLAPGLAGGETQYF TGTGCCAGCAGCTTGGCCCCCGGACTAGCGGGAGGGGAGACCCAGTACTTC
14 - once TRBJ1-2 TRBV28 CASSLKGVNYGYTF TGTGCCAGCAGTTTAAAAGGAGTTAACTATGGCTACACCTTC
16 TRBD1 few TRBJ2-7 TRBV2 CASSGRSAGGSYEQYF TGTGCCAGCAGTGGGCGGTCCGCAGGGGGCTCCTACGAGCAGTACTTC
14 - - TRBJ1-3 TRBV5-1 CASSLGAGGNTIYF TGCGCCAGCAGCTTGGGGGCAGGAGGAAACACCATATATTTT